This passage covers 26 T cell receptor beta chains from one sample sequenced in a study of blood T cell repertoires in COVID-19. Method: immunoSEQ multiplex PCR; TCRdb's copy keeps in-frame clones and lacks some. The sample carries more than 100,000 clones, 87% recorded once. The material sequenced was peripheral blood. The receptor source for this set is a woman between 70 and 85 years old with acute or convalescent COVID-19.

The CDR3 nucleotides are TGTGCCAGCAGTTCCCTCGCAGGGGGCTATGGCTACACCTTC. Its protein product is CASSSLAGGYGYTF. J is TRBJ1-2 and V is TRBV6-5; 7 nucleotides agree with TRBD1. CDR3 length: 14 amino acids. Looked up from germline, CDR1 is MNHEY and CDR2 is SVGAGI. V was pared by 4 bases and J by 4 bases, with 6 bases of the junction left unmatched.

V gene TRBV24-1 combines with J gene TRBJ2-1, with 9 bases fitting TRBD2. The CDR3 totals 16 residues. V shed 5 bases, J shed 3 bases, and the junction held 7 bases outside the gene matches. Germline-derived CDR1 and CDR2 are KGHDR and SFDVKD. The CDR3 coding sequence is TGTGCCACCAGTGCCCTGACTAGCGGAATCTACAATGAGCAGTTCTTC. This codes for CATSALTSGIYNEQFF.

In its sample, this clone was seen many times. The junction shows a germline mismatch at one end, possibly a read error. This rearrangement joins TRBV27 to TRBJ2-3; D may be TRBD2 (6 bases). Germline V CDR1 and CDR2: MNHEY, SMNVEV (reference sequence). This CDR3 region has 13 residues. As DNA, the CDR3 is TGTGCCAGCAGTCCCGGGGGACTTCCGCATGACGTTTTT. Its protein product is CASSPGGLPHDVF.

The chain is built from TRBV5-1 and TRBJ2-2; 7 bases are a match to TRBD1. V lost 4 bases and J lost 2; bases outside the gene matches: 8. CDR3 length: 16 amino acids. From germline, CDR1 is SGHRS and CDR2 YFSETQ. The CDR3 spells CASSPTRDSNTGELFF. Here the CDR3 DNA reads TGCGCCAGCAGCCCAACCAGGGACAGTAACACCGGGGAGCTGTTTTTT.

This sequence joins TRBV27 and TRBJ2-3; possible D gene TRBD2, 5 bases. This CDR3 is 12 amino acids long. CDR1 MNHEY and CDR2 SMNVEV come from the germline V gene (reference sequence). V was trimmed by 3 bases and J by 5 bases, leaving 6 bases between them. The CDR3 sequence is CASSFEGDTQYF. The CDR3 nucleotides are TGTGCCAGCAGTTTTGAGGGAGATACGCAGTATTTT.

The chain links TRBV7-3 to TRBJ2-1; D not resolved. V gave up 5 bases and J gave up 7 bases, with 9 bases separating them. CDR3 length equals 12 residues. Germline-derived CDR1 and CDR2 are SGHTA and FQGTGA. CDR3 in amino acids: CASSATENEQFF. In nucleotides, the CDR3 is TGTGCCAGCAGCGCGACTGAGAATGAGCAGTTCTTC.

The J gene is TRBJ1-5, the V gene TRBV28; 9 bases are a match to TRBD1. CDR1 and CDR2 (germline): MDHEN, SYDVKM. The trim removed 5 bases at V and 7 bases at J, leaving 0 bases unmatched. The CDR3 contains 12 residues. The DNA of the CDR3 is TGTGCCAGCAGTGGACAGGGGCAGCCCCAGCATTTT. Its protein product is CASSGQGQPQHF.

This chain uses TRBV6-5 with TRBJ1-1, with 7 bases identical to TRBD1. The V and J ends lost 6 bases and 8 bases, in that order; junction bases with no gene match: 15. The CDR3 runs 15 residues. Germline CDR1 reads MNHEY; CDR2 reads SVGAGI. The CDR3 protein is CASRQTGAGLAEAFF. CDR3 in DNA: TGTGCCAGCAGACAAACAGGGGCGGGGTTGGCGGAAGCTTTCTTT.

The J gene is TRBJ1-5, the V gene TRBV19; D is possibly TRBD1 (5 bases). This CDR3 comprises 14 residues. Germline CDR1 reads LNHDA; CDR2 reads SQIVND (reference sequence). V dropped 7 bases and J dropped 1 base, with 11 bases sitting between them. The CDR3 here is CASTPGLSNQPQHF. CDR3 in DNA: TGTGCCAGTACCCCAGGGTTGAGCAATCAGCCCCAGCATTTT.

The chain couples TRBV5-1 to TRBJ1-3, with D perhaps TRBD1 (5 bases). Germline V CDR1 and CDR2: SGHRS, YFSETQ. Trimming shortened V by 0 bases and J by 0 bases, and 10 bases separated the two germline ends. The CDR3 is 16 amino acids. CDR3: CASSLAWGLSGNTIYF. The CDR3 region has the DNA TGCGCCAGCAGCTTGGCCTGGGGCCTCTCTGGAAACACCATATATTTT.

The chain recombines TRBV9 with TRBJ2-3; TRBD2 aligns across 13 bases. The CDR3 runs to 17 residues. The V segment lost 3 bases and the J segment 0 bases; nucleotides outside the gene matches: 4. Germline V gene lookup returns CDR1 SGDLS and CDR2 YYNGEE. CDR3 DNA sequence: TGTGCCAGCAGCGGACTAGCGGGGGGCCTTAGCACAGATACGCAGTATTTT. It yields the protein CASSGLAGGLSTDTQYF.

In this sample, this clone turned up once. This sequence joins TRBV11-2 and TRBJ2-1, with 7 positions matching TRBD1. V lost 6 bases and J lost 3; bases outside the gene matches: 2. Germline V lookup: CDR1 SGHAT, CDR2 FQNNGV. This CDR3 has 13 amino acids. The CDR3 coding sequence is TGTGCCAGCAGGAGGGACAGCTACAATGAGCAGTTCTTC. Its protein is CASRRDSYNEQFF.

The gene calls are TRBV6-2 or TRBV6-3 and TRBJ2-5; no clear D. The CDR3 contains 13 residues. From germline, CDR1 is MNHEY and CDR2 SVGEGT. Trimming pared 2 bases from V and 5 bases from J, leaving 9 bases between. The CDR3 DNA is TGTGCCAGCAGTTACACGAGTCGTGAGACCCAGTACTTC. Encoded protein: CASSYTSRETQYF.

V usage is TRBV28 and J usage is TRBJ2-5, with no clear D. The V and J ends lost 7 bases and 0 bases respectively, with 9 bases between them. Germline V gene data show CDR1 as MDHEN and CDR2 as SYDVKM. The length of the CDR3 is 13 residues. CDR3 loop: CASTPIYQETQYF. In nucleotides, the CDR3 is TGTGCCAGCACCCCCATTTACCAAGAGACCCAGTACTTC.

V usage is TRBV5-1 and J usage is TRBJ2-5; TRBD1 might be the D (5 bases). With 5 bases removed from V and 4 bases from J, the gap between germline ends came to 9 bases. The CDR3 has 12 amino acids. Germline V CDR1 and CDR2: SGHRS, YFSETQ. The CDR3 reads CASSDQGETQYF. The CDR3 DNA follows: TGCGCCAGCAGTGACCAGGGAGAGACCCAGTACTTC.

As for this clone: One junction end does not reproduce the germline sequence, and a read error may be involved. The rearrangement joins TRBV19 to TRBJ2-3; perhaps TRBD2 as D (5 bases). CDR3 length: 14 amino acids. Germline lookup yields CDR1 LNHDA and CDR2 SQIVND (reference sequence). The CDR3 DNA follows: TGTGCCAGCAGTAGCGTTGCCGGCACAGATACGCAGTATTTT. Amino acids: CASSSVAGTDTQYF.

The chain couples TRBV18 to TRBJ1-1; D is uncertain. Germline V gives CDR1 KGHSH, CDR2 LQKENI. CDR3 length: 13 residues. V was shortened by 2 bases and J by 8 bases, with 12 bases between the two germline ends. The CDR3 reads CASSPNMITEAFF. The CDR3 DNA follows: TGTGCCAGCTCACCAAACATGATAACAGAAGCTTTCTTT. Filled out from reference TRBV18 and TRBJ1-1, the complete variable domain reads NAGVMQNPRHLVRRRGQEARLRCSPMKGHSHVYWYRQLPEEGLKFMVYLQKENIIDESGMPKERFSAEFPKEGPSILRIQQVVRGDSAAYFCASSPNMITEAFFGQGTRLTVV.

The V gene is TRBV3-1 (or the pseudogene TRBV3-2), the J gene TRBJ2-5; possible D gene TRBD2, 5 bases. The V gene lost 6 bases and the J gene lost 5 bases, with 13 bases spanning the gap. CDR3 size: 13 residues. From germline, CDR1 is LGHDT and CDR2 YNNKEL (reference sequence). Here the CDR3 reads CASRTWERETQYF. The CDR3 nucleotides read TGTGCCAGCAGAACTTGGGAGAGGGAGACCCAGTACTTC.

This clone was recorded a few times. The rearrangement links TRBV5-3 to TRBJ2-7, with 8 positions matching TRBD1. TRBV5-3 counts as an open reading frame of uncertain function. Unmatched junction bases numbered 16, after V lost 7 bases and J lost 4 bases. The CDR3 totals 16 residues. The DNA for the CDR3 is TGTGCCAGAGAAACAGGGGGGACGCTAAAACCTTACGAGCAGTACTTC. Protein sequence: CARETGGTLKPYEQYF.

This rearrangement joins TRBV28 to TRBJ1-6, with D possibly being TRBD1 (6 bases). The germline V gene encodes CDR1 MDHEN and CDR2 SYDVKM. V shed 4 bases and J shed 4 bases, with 11 bases lying between them. The CDR3 length is 15 residues. CDR3 loop: CASSSGQTYNSPLHF. The CDR3 DNA reads TGTGCCAGCAGTTCTGGACAGACATATAATTCACCCCTCCACTTT. Filled out from reference TRBV28 and TRBJ1-6, the complete variable domain reads DVKVTQSSRYLVKRTGEKVFLECVQDMDHENMFWYRQDPGLGLRLIYFSYDVKMKEKGDIPEGYSVSREKKERFSLILESASTNQTSMYLCASSSGQTYNSPLHFGNGTRLTVT.

This clone was seen once. This chain links TRBV7-2 with TRBJ2-3; TRBD2 aligns across 10 bases. Germline assignment: CDR1 SGHTA and CDR2 FQGNSA. J lost 4 bases, V lost 5 bases, and 6 bases had no gene match. This CDR3 spans 15 amino acids. The CDR3 sequence is CASSPRLAGADTQYF. CDR3 sequence (DNA): TGTGCCAGCAGCCCACGACTAGCGGGTGCAGATACGCAGTATTTT.

The chain uses TRBV6-5 and TRBJ2-3; 10 bases are a match to TRBD2. CDR3 length equals 14 residues. The V gene end was trimmed by 7 bases and the J gene end by 1 base; junction bases not matched to a gene: 2. The germline CDR1 and CDR2 sequences are MNHEY and SVGAGI. For the CDR3, the DNA is TGTGCCAGCAATCTAGCGGGGGGCACAGATACGCAGTATTTT. It codes for CASNLAGGTDTQYF.

V is TRBV10-3 and J is TRBJ1-1; 10 bases match TRBD1. Germline V lookup: CDR1 ENHRY, CDR2 SYGVKD. The CDR3 is 13 residues long. Trimming removed 8 bases from V and 3 bases from J; junction bases left unmatched: 3. CDR3 in amino acids: CAIQDRGYTEAFF. In nucleotides, the CDR3 is TGTGCCATCCAGGACAGGGGGTACACTGAAGCTTTCTTT.

This chain links TRBV19 with TRBJ2-7; 16 positions match TRBD2. The V gene's germline CDR1 is LNHDA and CDR2 SQIVND (reference sequence). Trimming removed 5 bases from V and 4 bases from J; junction bases left unmatched: 8. The CDR3 is made up of 17 amino acids. For the CDR3, the DNA is TGTGCCAGTAGTCCGGGACTAGCGGGGGGGCCGCCTTACGAGCAGTACTTC. It encodes CASSPGLAGGPPYEQYF.

The rearrangement joins TRBV18 to TRBJ2-5; 10 nucleotides align to TRBD2. The V gene end was trimmed by 1 base and the J gene end by 5 bases; junction bases not matched to a gene: 7. CDR1 and CDR2 (germline): KGHSH, LQKENI. The CDR3 is 16 amino acids. The CDR3 region is CASSPLLLAGVETQYF. CDR3 sequence (DNA): TGTGCCAGCTCACCACTTCTCCTAGCGGGGGTGGAGACCCAGTACTTC.

The chain combines TRBV2 with TRBJ2-6; D perhaps matches TRBD2 (5 bases). The V gene lost 4 bases and the J gene lost 2 bases, with 6 bases spanning the gap. The CDR3 extends over 14 amino acids. The V gene's germline CDR1 is SNHLY and CDR2 FYNNEI. The DNA for the CDR3 is TGTGCCAGCAGTGGGGGAGCTGGGGCCAACGTCCTGACTTTC. Protein sequence: CASSGGAGANVLTF.